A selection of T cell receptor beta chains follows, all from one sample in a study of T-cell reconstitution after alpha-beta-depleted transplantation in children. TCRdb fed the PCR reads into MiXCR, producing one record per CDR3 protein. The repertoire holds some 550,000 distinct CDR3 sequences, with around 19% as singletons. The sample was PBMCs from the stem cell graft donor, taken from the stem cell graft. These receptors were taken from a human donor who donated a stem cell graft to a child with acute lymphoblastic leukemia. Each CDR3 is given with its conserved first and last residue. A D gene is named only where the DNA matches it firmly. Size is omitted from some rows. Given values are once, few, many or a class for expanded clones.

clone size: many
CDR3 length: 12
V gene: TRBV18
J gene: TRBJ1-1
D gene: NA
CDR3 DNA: TGTGCCAGCTCACCTACCAGCACTGAAGCTTTCTTT
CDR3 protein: CASSPTSTEAFF

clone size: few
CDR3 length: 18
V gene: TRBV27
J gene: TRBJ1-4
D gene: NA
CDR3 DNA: TGTGCCAGCAGTCCGCTTCCTTCCCACGTTCCAACTAATGAAAAACTGTTTTTT
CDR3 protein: CASSPLPSHVPTNEKLFF

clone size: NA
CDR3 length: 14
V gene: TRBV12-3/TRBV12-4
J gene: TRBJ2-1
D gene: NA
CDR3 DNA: TGTGCCAGCAGTCCACCTAGTGAGTCCAATGAGCAGTTCTTC
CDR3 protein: CASSPPSESNEQFF

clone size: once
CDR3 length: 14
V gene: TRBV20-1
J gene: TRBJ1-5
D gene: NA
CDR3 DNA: TGCAGTGCTAAGGGGCCTGGGGGCAATCAGCCCCAGCATTTT
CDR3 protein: CSAKGPGGNQPQHF

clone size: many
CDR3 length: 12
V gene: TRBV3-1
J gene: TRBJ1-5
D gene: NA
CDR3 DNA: TGTGCCAGCAGCCAAGGGGGTCAGCCCCAGCATTTT
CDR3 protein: CASSQGGQPQHF

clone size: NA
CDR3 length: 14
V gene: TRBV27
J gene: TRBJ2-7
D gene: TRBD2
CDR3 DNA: TGTGCCAGCAGTCCGCGGACTAGAGGGTACGAGCAGTACTTC
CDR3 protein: CASSPRTRGYEQYF

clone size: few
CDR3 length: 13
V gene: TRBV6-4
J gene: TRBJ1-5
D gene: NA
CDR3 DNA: TGTGCCAGCAGTGACTCGGAGGGTCAGCCCCAGCATTTT
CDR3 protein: CASSDSEGQPQHF

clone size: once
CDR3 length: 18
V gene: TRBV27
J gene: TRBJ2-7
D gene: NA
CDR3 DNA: TGTGCCAGCAGTTTATCCTATCCATACCCAGGGTATCCAACCGAGCAGTACTTC
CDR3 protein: CASSLSYPYPGYPTEQYF

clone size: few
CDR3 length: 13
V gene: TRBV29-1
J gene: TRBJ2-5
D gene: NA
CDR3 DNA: TGCAGCGCCGGACTTTTTACTCAAGAGACCCAGTACTTC
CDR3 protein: CSAGLFTQETQYF

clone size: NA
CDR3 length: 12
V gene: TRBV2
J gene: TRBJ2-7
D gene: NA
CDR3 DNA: TGTGCCAGCAGGGTGAACGACTACGAGCAGTACTTC
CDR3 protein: CASRVNDYEQYF

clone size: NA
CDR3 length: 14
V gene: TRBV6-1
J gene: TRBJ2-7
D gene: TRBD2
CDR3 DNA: TGTGCCAGCAGTGTGACTAGCGGGAGCTACGAGCAGCACTTC
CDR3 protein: CASSVTSGSYEQHF

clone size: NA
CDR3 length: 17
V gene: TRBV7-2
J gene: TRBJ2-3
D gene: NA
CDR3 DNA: TGTGCCAGCAGCTCCCATGGGGAGAGAGGAGGGACAGATACGCAGTATTTT
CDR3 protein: CASSSHGERGGTDTQYF

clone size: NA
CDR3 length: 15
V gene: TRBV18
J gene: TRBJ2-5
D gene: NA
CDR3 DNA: TGTGCCAGCTCACCAGGGGCGACGGTCAAAGAGACCCAGTACTTC
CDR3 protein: CASSPGATVKETQYF

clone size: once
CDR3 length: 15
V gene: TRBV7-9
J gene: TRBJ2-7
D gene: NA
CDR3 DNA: TGTGCCAGCAGCGACACAGGGATGAGCTCCTACGAGCAGTACTTC
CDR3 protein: CASSDTGMSSYEQYF

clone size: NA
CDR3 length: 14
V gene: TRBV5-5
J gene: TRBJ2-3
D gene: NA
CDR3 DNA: TGTGCCAGCAGCTTTGAGCCGGCCACAGATACGCAGTATTTT
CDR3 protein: CASSFEPATDTQYF

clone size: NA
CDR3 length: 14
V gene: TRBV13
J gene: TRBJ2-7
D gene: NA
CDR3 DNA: TGTGCCAGCAGCTTAGGCAGGGTCTCCTACGAGCAGTACTTC
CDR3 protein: CASSLGRVSYEQYF

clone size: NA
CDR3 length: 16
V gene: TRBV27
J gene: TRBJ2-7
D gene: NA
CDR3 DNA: TGTGCCAGCAGTTCGCCTCTCAGGGAGGGGGCCTACGAGCAGTACTTC
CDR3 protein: CASSSPLREGAYEQYF

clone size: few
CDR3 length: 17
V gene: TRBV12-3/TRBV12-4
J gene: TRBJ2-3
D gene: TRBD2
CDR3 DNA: TGTGCCAGCAGTCTCCCCGGGACTAGCGGGTATACAGATACGCAGTATTTT
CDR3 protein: CASSLPGTSGYTDTQYF

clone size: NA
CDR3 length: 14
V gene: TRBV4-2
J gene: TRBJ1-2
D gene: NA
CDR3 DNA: TGTGCCAGCAGCCAAGGGACGCGAGACTATGGCTACACCTTC
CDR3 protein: CASSQGTRDYGYTF

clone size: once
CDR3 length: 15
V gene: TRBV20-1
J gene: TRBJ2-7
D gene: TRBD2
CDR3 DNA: TGCAGTGCCTCGCCTCGACTAGCGGTTTTCTACGAGCAGTACTTC
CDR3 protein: CSASPRLAVFYEQYF

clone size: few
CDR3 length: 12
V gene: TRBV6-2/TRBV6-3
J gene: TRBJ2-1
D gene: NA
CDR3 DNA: TGTGCCAGCAGTTACAGGTACAGAATACTTTTCTTC
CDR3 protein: CASSYRYRILFF

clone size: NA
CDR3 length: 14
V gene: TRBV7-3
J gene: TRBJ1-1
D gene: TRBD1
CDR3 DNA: TGTGCCAGCAGCTCCGACAGGGGGTCCCCTGAAGCTTTCTTT
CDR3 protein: CASSSDRGSPEAFF

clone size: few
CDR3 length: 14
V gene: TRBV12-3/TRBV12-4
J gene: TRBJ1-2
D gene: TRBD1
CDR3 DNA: TGTGCCAGCAGTTTGACAGGGGTATATTATGGCTACACCTTC
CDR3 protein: CASSLTGVYYGYTF

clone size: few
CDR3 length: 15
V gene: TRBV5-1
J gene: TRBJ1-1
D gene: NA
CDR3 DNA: TGCGCCAGCAGCTTGGAGATGTTGGGCGGGACTGAAGCTTTCTTT
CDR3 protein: CASSLEMLGGTEAFF

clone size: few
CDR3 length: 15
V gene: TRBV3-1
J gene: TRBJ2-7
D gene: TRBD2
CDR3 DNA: TGTGCCAGCAGCGAAACCCCCCAGCGGGACTACGAGCAGTACTTC
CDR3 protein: CASSETPQRDYEQYF

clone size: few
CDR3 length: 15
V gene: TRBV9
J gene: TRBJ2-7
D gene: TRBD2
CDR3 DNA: TGTGCCAGCAGCGTAGGAGCGGGAAGAGACTACGAGCAGTACTTC
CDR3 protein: CASSVGAGRDYEQYF

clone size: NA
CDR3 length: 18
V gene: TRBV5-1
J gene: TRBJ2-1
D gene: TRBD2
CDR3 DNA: TGCGCCAGCAGCCCCAAACTAGCGGGAGGCTCCTCCTACAATGAGCAGTTCTTC
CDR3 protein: CASSPKLAGGSSYNEQFF

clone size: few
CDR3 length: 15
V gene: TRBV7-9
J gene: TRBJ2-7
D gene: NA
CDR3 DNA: TGTGCCAGCAGCTTCCGGGACCAACCGTCCTACGAGCAGTACTTC
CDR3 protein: CASSFRDQPSYEQYF

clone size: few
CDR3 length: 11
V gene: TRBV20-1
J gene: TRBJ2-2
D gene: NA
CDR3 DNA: TGCAGTGCTAGAGAGGGGGGGGAGCTGTTTTTT
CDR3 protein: CSAREGGELFF

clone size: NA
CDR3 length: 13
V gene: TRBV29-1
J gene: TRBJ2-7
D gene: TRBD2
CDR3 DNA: TGCAGCGTTGTAGGCGGGAGGTACTACGAGCAGTACTTC
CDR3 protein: CSVVGGRYYEQYF

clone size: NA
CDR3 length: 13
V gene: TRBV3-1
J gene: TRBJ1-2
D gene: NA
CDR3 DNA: TGTGCCAGCAGCCAAGTGCCAGGTAGTGGCTACACCTTC
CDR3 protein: CASSQVPGSGYTF

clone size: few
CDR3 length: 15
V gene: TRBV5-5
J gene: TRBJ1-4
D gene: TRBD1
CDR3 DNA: TGTGCCAGCAGCTCCAGCCCGGGACAGAATGAAAAACTGTTTTTT
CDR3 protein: CASSSSPGQNEKLFF

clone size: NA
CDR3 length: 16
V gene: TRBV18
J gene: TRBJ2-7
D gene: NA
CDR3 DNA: TGTGCCAGCTCACCAGCGGCGCCCGATAACGCCTACGAGCAGTACTTC
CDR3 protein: CASSPAAPDNAYEQYF

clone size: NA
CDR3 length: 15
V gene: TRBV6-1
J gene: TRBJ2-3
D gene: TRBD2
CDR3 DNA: TGTGCCAGCAGACTAGCGGGAGGGCACACAGATACGCAGTATTTT
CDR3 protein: CASRLAGGHTDTQYF